Each of the 18 T cell receptor beta chains below was sequenced from the same sample in a study of blood T cell repertoires in COVID-19. Clones were sequenced by immunoSEQ multiplex PCR, and TCRdb holds only the in-frame ones, with some missing. The sample contains some 16,000 clones, about nine tenths of which appear only once. The sequenced material came from peripheral blood. These receptors were collected from a human donor in a cohort sampled during active COVID-19.

V usage is TRBV28 and J usage is TRBJ1-1, with a weak D call TRBD1 (6 bases). CDR3 length: 14 residues. Per germline, CDR1 MDHEN and CDR2 SYDVKM. Trimming removed 6 bases from V and 5 bases from J, with 16 bases in between. The chain's CDR3 is CASRKGVRETEAFF. The CDR3 coding sequence is TGTGCCAGCAGGAAGGGGGTAAGGGAGACTGAAGCTTTCTTT.

This chain connects TRBV18 to TRBJ1-6; 7 bases are a match to TRBD1. Per the germline V gene, CDR1 is KGHSH and CDR2 is LQKENI. The CDR3 has 16 residues. The V gene end was trimmed by 2 bases and the J gene end by 9 bases; junction bases not matched to a gene: 10. This chain's CDR3 is CASSPARDSLSSPLHF. CDR3 DNA sequence: TGTGCCAGCTCACCAGCCCGGGACAGCTTGAGTTCACCCCTCCACTTT.

By share, this clone counts as large. This rearrangement joins TRBV9 to TRBJ2-1; 8 positions agree with TRBD2. The CDR3 has 17 residues. The V segment lost 3 bases and the J segment 5 bases; nucleotides outside the gene matches: 13. Germline V gene sequence: CDR1 SGDLS, CDR2 YYNGEE. As DNA, the CDR3 is TGTGCCAGCAGCGGTCCCTTTAGCGGGGAGGGGAACAATGAGCAGTTCTTC. Translated: CASSGPFSGEGNNEQFF.

This clone showed up just once. The chain recombines TRBV18 with TRBJ1-6; D possibly corresponds to TRBD1 (5 bases). V was trimmed by 6 bases and J by 5 bases, leaving 14 bases between them. The CDR3 has 15 residues. Germline V gene lookup returns CDR1 KGHSH and CDR2 LQKENI. CDR3 protein: CASSPGHTDNSPLHF. The CDR3 DNA sequence: TGTGCCAGCTCGCCCGGACACACGGATAATTCACCCCTCCACTTT.

This clone showed up just once. V is TRBV28 and J is TRBJ1-2; D ambiguous. CDR1 MDHEN and CDR2 SYDVKM come from the germline V gene. V was shortened by 7 bases and J by 2 bases, with 8 bases between the two germline ends. This CDR3 contains 12 residues. CDR3 coding DNA: TGTGCCAGCAAGACGGGGAACTATGGCTACACCTTC. This gives the protein CASKTGNYGYTF.

CDR3 DNA sequence: TGTGCCAGTAGTATCCTCGGGACATCGAACACCGGGGAGCTGTTTTTT. Encoded protein: CASSILGTSNTGELFF. The chain carries TRBV19 and TRBJ2-2; D may be TRBD1 (6 bases). Per the germline V gene, CDR1 is LNHDA and CDR2 is SQIVND (reference sequence). Trimming pared 3 bases from V and 0 bases from J, leaving 11 bases between. The CDR3 consists of 16 residues.

The sample holds one count of this clone. The chain has TRBV2 and TRBJ2-6; tentatively, D is TRBD1 (5 bases). This CDR3 is built from 17 residues. With 8 bases removed from V and 2 bases from J, the gap between germline ends came to 19 bases. Looked up from germline, CDR1 is SNHLY and CDR2 is FYNNEI. This CDR3 reads CASRRVLGATGANVLTF. The CDR3, as DNA: TGTGCCAGCCGCCGGGTCCTAGGGGCTACTGGGGCCAACGTCCTGACTTTC. The full variable domain, completed using reference TRBV2 and TRBJ2-6, is EPEVTQTPSHQVTQMGQEVILRCVPISNHLYFYWYRQILGQKVEFLVSFYNNEISEKSEIFDDQFSVERPDGSNFTLKIRSTKLEDSAMYFCASRRVLGATGANVLTFGAGSRLTVL.

The rearrangement joins TRBV18 to TRBJ2-3; 7 bases agree with TRBD1. CDR3 size: 16 residues. Germline assignment: CDR1 KGHSH and CDR2 LQKENI. After removal of 6 bases from V and 2 bases from J, the junction contained 11 bases not matched to a gene. Here the CDR3 DNA reads TGTGCCAGCTCCCGTAGGACAGGAAAAAACACAGATACGCAGTATTTT. Protein sequence: CASSRRTGKNTDTQYF.

The rearrangement links TRBV19 to TRBJ1-4; TRBD1 matches at 9 bases. Germline V gene sequence: CDR1 LNHDA, CDR2 SQIVND (reference sequence). The CDR3 has 17 residues. The V segment lost 5 bases and the J segment 0 bases; nucleotides outside the gene matches: 7. CDR3 nucleotides: TGTGCCAGTAGTCCTTGGACAGGGGCAGCAACTAATGAAAAACTGTTTTTT. This sequence encodes CASSPWTGAATNEKLFF.

This sequence joins TRBV5-1 and TRBJ2-1, with TRBD2 matching 7 bases. The CDR3 contains 16 residues. V lost 0 bases, J lost 0 bases, and 3 bases stayed unmatched. CDR1 is SGHRS, CDR2 YFSETQ, per germline. In DNA form, the CDR3 reads TGCGCCAGCAGCTTGGCTCTAGCGGCCTCCTACAATGAGCAGTTCTTC. It is translated as CASSLALAASYNEQFF.

The chain recombines TRBV30 with TRBJ1-3, with unresolved D. The CDR3 contains 12 residues. CDR1 and CDR2 (germline): GTSNPN, SVGIG (reference sequence). V was shortened by 6 bases and J by 6 bases, with 12 bases between the two germline ends. CDR3 nucleotide sequence: TGTGCCTGTTCGGTCGGTTTAAACACCATATATTTT. This translates into CACSVGLNTIYF. The full variable domain, its missing parts supplied by reference TRBV30 and TRBJ1-3, is SQTIHQWPATLVQPVGSPLSLECTVEGTSNPNLYWYRQAAGRGLQLLFYSVGIGQISSEVPQNLSASRPQDRQFILSSKKLLLSDSGFYLCACSVGLNTIYFGEGSWLTVV.

This sequence joins TRBV4-2 and TRBJ2-7; 9 bases are a match to TRBD2. The CDR3 has 15 residues. J was trimmed by 4 bases and V by 2 bases; bases with no gene match: 6. Germline V gives CDR1 LGHNA, CDR2 YNFKEQ. CDR3 in amino acids: CASSQLASGKYEQYF. CDR3 coding DNA: TGTGCCAGCAGCCAATTGGCTAGCGGGAAGTACGAGCAGTACTTC.

This rearrangement joins TRBV7-7 to TRBJ2-2, with 7 bases aligning to TRBD1. CDR1 is SSHAT and CDR2 is FNYEAQ in the germline V gene (reference sequence). The CDR3 has 19 residues. With V trimmed by 6 bases and J by 3 bases, 19 bases remained unmatched. DNA for the CDR3: TGTGCCAGCAGGTTAATAGCCCTGGGGCAGGGGGTGGACACCGGGGAGCTGTTTTTT. Protein sequence: CASRLIALGQGVDTGELFF.

V is TRBV5-1 and J is TRBJ2-2; TRBD1 agrees at 7 bases. The CDR3 totals 16 residues. CDR1 SGHRS and CDR2 YFSETQ come from the germline V gene. The trim removed 2 bases at V and 5 bases at J, leaving 9 bases unmatched. CDR3 sequence (DNA): TGCGCCAGCAGCTTTTTCCGACAGGGCGAAACCGGGGAGCTGTTTTTT. Its protein is CASSFFRQGETGELFF. The full variable domain, completed using reference TRBV5-1 and TRBJ2-2, is KAGVTQTPRYLIKTRGQQVTLSCSPISGHRSVSWYQQTPGQGLQFLFEYFSETQRNKGNFPGRFSGRQFSNSRSEMNVSTLELGDSALYLCASSFFRQGETGELFFGEGSRLTVL.

This clone was detected only once. CDR3 protein: CASSPGTGRGYTF. The CDR3 DNA sequence: TGTGCCAGCAGCCCGGGGACAGGCCGTGGCTACACCTTC. V usage is TRBV5-6 and J usage is TRBJ1-2; TRBD1 aligns across 8 bases. In germline, CDR1 is SGHDT, CDR2 YYEEEE. This CDR3 has 13 residues. J lost 7 bases, V lost 4 bases, and 6 bases had no gene match.

As to this clone: An end of the junction does not agree with germline; a read error may underlie this. J is TRBJ2-2 and V is TRBV7-8; D is uncertain. The CDR3 sequence is 12 residues long. Germline-derived CDR1 and CDR2 are SGHVS and FQNEAQ. In DNA, the CDR3 is TGTGCCAGCAGCGCGAATACCGGGGAGCTGTTTTTT. Its translation: CASSANTGELFF.

This chain uses TRBV25-1 with TRBJ2-5; D perhaps matches TRBD2 (6 bases). Germline V gives CDR1 MGHDK, CDR2 SYGVNS. V was pared by 3 bases and J by 5 bases, with 13 bases between. The CDR3 runs to 14 residues. CDR3: CASSEGDFLETQYF. CDR3 DNA: TGTGCCAGCAGTGAGGGGGACTTCTTGGAGACCCAGTACTTC. The whole variable domain, remainder taken from reference TRBV25-1 and TRBJ2-5, is EADIYQTPRYLVIGTGKKITLECSQTMGHDKMYWYQQDPGMELHLIHYSYGVNSTEKGDLSSESTVSRIRTEHFPLTLESARPSHTSQYLCASSEGDFLETQYFGPGTRLLVL.

The chain employs TRBV28 and TRBJ2-3; 7 bases line up with TRBD1. The ends lost 5 bases at V and 10 bases at J; junction bases unmatched: 6. The CDR3 runs to 12 residues. The germline CDR1 and CDR2 sequences are MDHEN and SYDVKM. The CDR3 protein is CASSPQGMAQYF. The CDR3 DNA follows: TGTGCCAGCAGTCCACAGGGGATGGCGCAGTATTTT.